The entry below describes one T cell receptor (beta chain). This sample was included in a study of PD-L1 blockade in urothelial cancer. Synthetically made TCR analog templates were put into each PCR as spikes. Some clones are missing from TCRdb's copy, which holds only in-frame ones; the method was immunoSEQ multiplex PCR. The sample records 85,000 to 100,000 clones, roughly 87% being singletons. CDR3 length equals 17 residues. Germline assignment: CDR1 MRHNA and CDR2 SNTAGT. J gave up 3 bases and V 5 bases, and 7 bases lay outside the gene matches. Sample time point: pretreatment peripheral blood. This TCR came from a man in his fifties or sixties with urothelial cancer. This rearrangement joins TRBV6-4 to TRBJ2-3, with 14 nucleotides matching TRBD2. This material consisted of PBMCs, taken around atezolizumab (anti-PD-L1) treatment. For the CDR3, the DNA is TGTGCCAGCAGTCCTCGACTAGCGGGGGGGAGAACAGATACGCAGTATTTT. This codes for CASSPRLAGGRTDTQYF.